This T cell receptor beta chain appears in the sequencing data of a study of shared clonotypes between healthy human individuals. Study information: There were three CD4 naive, three CD4 memory, two CD8 naive and one CD8 memory plates per donor.

Whole-study findings and limits: Among non-shared clonotypes, generation probabilities were lower than among those shared by all four donors.

Naive CD8 cells, CD45RO-negative and positively selected for CCR7, excluded terminally differentiated effector memory CD45RA+ cells. There were only Caucasian adults among the donors, and all lived in Nashville, Tennessee. Germline values: CDR1 KGHSH, CDR2 LQKENI. The V gene lost 0 bases and the J gene lost 8 bases, with 17 bases spanning the gap. CDR3 length equals 16 residues. This table comes from immunoSEQ multiplex PCR, and its TCRdb copy is limited to in-frame clones, with some not included. The sample holds about 2 million clones, roughly 95% seen once. A remark on this clone: Its target is unknown.

This TCR was sampled from a man younger than 35 in good health. This rearrangement joins TRBV18 to TRBJ2-1; the D gene could be TRBD1 or TRBD2 (6 bases each). Material: naive CD8+ T cells sorted from blood. As DNA, the CDR3 is TGTGCCAGCTCACCACCAAAGGGACTGGGGGGCGATGAGCAGTTCTTC. Translation gives CASSPPKGLGGDEQFF.